This T cell receptor (beta chain) stems from a study of OX40 agonist ivuxolimab in advanced cancers. The protocol was immunoSEQ multiplex PCR, while the TCRdb copy is restricted to in-frame clones and leaves out a portion. The sample holds over 40,000 clones, approximately 90% seen once. Sampling times: baseline, cycle 4 day 1, cycle 7 day 1. V lost 6 bases, J lost 1 base, and 3 bases stayed unmatched. CDR3 length: 15 amino acids. The germline CDR1 and CDR2 sequences are MNHNY and SVGAGI (reference sequence). Material: CD4+ or CD8+ T cells sorted from blood, obtained in a trial of the OX40 agonist ivuxolimab. The origin of this receptor is an adult with an advanced solid tumor such as melanoma, head and neck, liver or kidney cancer. The chain combines TRBV6-6 with TRBJ2-3; 11 bases align to TRBD2. Here the CDR3 DNA reads TGTGCCAGCAGCCTAGCGGGAGGACGCACAGATACGCAGTATTTT. Its translation is CASSLAGGRTDTQYF.